This T cell receptor beta chain was sequenced in a study of T cells in Graves' hyperthyroidism and ophthalmopathy. Overall study context: At initial diagnosis, before any treatment had begun, peripheral blood was obtained.

Lactation, pregnancy, other autoimmune disease or uncontrolled infection excluded patients. The authors took PBMCs from roughly 9.3 ml fresh peripheral blood. The CDR3 loop spans 12 amino acids. Germline-derived CDR1 and CDR2 are WSHSY and SAAADI. The V gene lost 5 bases and the J gene lost 1 base, with 5 bases spanning the gap. Amplification yielded TCR beta CDR3 regions, with RNA transcripts as the source. When the TCR CDR3 underwent first-round RT-PCR, the HTBI primer set was used. Each CDR3 protein is one row after TCRdb ran MiXCR on the multiplex PCR reads. Found here are roughly 550,000 distinct CDR3 sequences, roughly 16% of them singletons; the top ten hold about 31%. This clonotype was counted many times. Its matching antigen is unknown. Study results and limitations: Among thyroid clonotypes expanded above 0.001, most also appeared in blood.

The chain couples TRBV10-2 to TRBJ1-1, with D unclear. The sequence came from a woman in her 30s with Graves' ophthalmopathy. Sequenced input: blood. This CDR3 is CASSNGNTEAFF. The CDR3 coding sequence is TGCGCCAGCAGTAATGGGAACACTGAAGCTTTCTTT.